The 30 T cell receptor beta chains listed next were all sequenced from one sample in a study of neurological immune-mediated disorders. A single record per CDR3 protein comes from TCRdb applying MiXCR to the 5' RACE reads. The sample has around 97,000 distinct CDR3 sequences; roughly a tenth are singletons. The time point denotes: longitudinal time-point 3. Input material: PBMCs. The source is a female donor with HTLV-1-associated myelopathy (HAM/TSP).

This clonotype has a count of ten or more. The rearrangement links TRBV2 to TRBJ1-2; D gene uncertain. The CDR3 sequence is 14 residues long. V lost 3 bases and J lost 3, with 11 bases in between. Germline V lookup: CDR1 SNHLY, CDR2 FYNNEI. The chain's CDR3 is CASSEGGQYYGYTF. The CDR3 DNA reads TGTGCCAGCAGTGAGGGAGGGCAGTACTATGGCTACACCTTC.

This clonotype was counted many times. This sequence joins TRBV10-3 and TRBJ1-2; maybe TRBD1 (6 bases). The CDR3 covers 13 residues. Germline values: CDR1 ENHRY, CDR2 SYGVKD. The V gene lost 10 bases and the J gene lost 8 bases, with 20 bases spanning the gap. The CDR3 reads CARKPTGSGGYTF. The DNA of the CDR3 is TGTGCCAGAAAACCTACAGGGTCCGGCGGCTACACCTTC.

Ten or more counts support this clonotype. This sequence joins TRBV20-1 and TRBJ2-7; D is possibly TRBD1 or TRBD2 (5 bases each). CDR3 length: 15 residues. V lost 1 base and J lost 1, with 14 bases in between. Germline CDR1 DFQATT, CDR2 SNEGSKA (reference sequence). CDR3 protein: CSARGYGTGSYEQYF. The CDR3, as DNA: TGCAGTGCTAGAGGATACGGGACGGGATCCTACGAGCAGTACTTC.

A few counts support this clonotype. V usage is TRBV5-1 and J usage is TRBJ2-5, with 7 bases lining up with TRBD1. The germline V gene has CDR1 SGHRS and CDR2 YFSETQ. Trimming at V came to 5 bases and at J to 3 bases, leaving 7 bases not matched to a gene. The CDR3 spans 14 residues. CDR3 coding DNA: TGCGCCAGCAGTTACGGACAGGACAAAGAGACCCAGTACTTC. It translates to CASSYGQDKETQYF.

At least ten counts were recorded for this clonotype. V and J are TRBV7-2 and TRBJ2-3; weak D call: TRBD2 (5 bases). The CDR3 consists of 16 residues. The V gene lost 0 bases and the J gene lost 2 bases, with 12 bases spanning the gap. Looked up from germline, CDR1 is SGHTA and CDR2 is FQGNSA. CDR3 loop: CASSLAVAPNTDTQYF. DNA for the CDR3: TGTGCCAGCAGCTTAGCCGTAGCGCCCAACACAGATACGCAGTATTTT.

This clonotype has ten or more counts. V gene TRBV7-9 combines with J gene TRBJ2-1, with D hard to call. There are 14 residues in the CDR3. Trimming took off 2 bases at V and 0 bases at J, with 5 bases between the two ends. Germline lookup yields CDR1 SEHNR and CDR2 FQNEAQ (reference sequence). CDR3 DNA sequence: TGTGCCAGCAGCTTATCAAGCTCCTACAATGAGCAGTTCTTC. It is translated as CASSLSSSYNEQFF.

This clonotype showed up many times. This chain uses TRBV6-5 with TRBJ1-1, with D possibly matching TRBD1 (6 bases). Trimming took 9 bases from V and 4 from J, leaving 15 bases between them. Germline-derived CDR1 and CDR2 are MNHEY and SVGAGI. The CDR3 runs to 13 residues. The CDR3 DNA reads as TGTGCCAGTTACAGGGCGTCGGGCACTGAAGCTTTCTTT. It encodes CASYRASGTEAFF.

The V gene is TRBV20-1, the J gene TRBJ2-3; D unresolved. The germline gives CDR1 DFQATT, CDR2 SNEGSKA (reference sequence). Trimming removed 3 bases from V and 3 bases from J, with 10 bases in between. The CDR3 consists of 13 residues. The CDR3 loop reads CSARRVKTDTQYF. CDR3 nucleotide sequence: TGCAGTGCTAGGAGAGTTAAGACAGATACGCAGTATTTT.

Many counts were recorded for this clonotype. The rearrangement uses TRBV9 and TRBJ2-5, with D perhaps matching TRBD2 (7 bases). Germline-derived CDR1 and CDR2 are SGDLS and YYNGEE. The CDR3 runs to 17 residues. Trimming pared 0 bases from V and 3 bases from J, leaving 18 bases between. The CDR3 region has the DNA TGTGCCAGCAGCGTAGGCACGGGGGGCGGGAGTAAAGAGACCCAGTACTTC. As protein: CASSVGTGGGSKETQYF.

This clonotype occurred many times. CDR3 sequence: CASSTGSGTTTDTQYF. In nucleotides, the CDR3 is TGCGCCAGCAGCACGGGGAGCGGGACTACCACAGATACGCAGTATTTT. This chain joins TRBV4-1 and TRBJ2-3; 7 bases match TRBD2. This CDR3 is 16 amino acids long. Germline assignment: CDR1 MGHRA and CDR2 YSYEKL. Germline trimming cut 5 bases from V and 2 bases from J; bases unmatched to any gene: 10.

V and J are TRBV7-3 and TRBJ1-5; D call uncertain. CDR1 and CDR2 from the germline V gene are SGHTA and FQGTGA. V was cut by 8 bases and J by 7 bases, with 15 bases left in between. CDR3 length: 13 amino acids. The CDR3 spells CASCLDLGQPQHF. The CDR3 coding sequence is TGTGCCAGCTGCCTAGATTTGGGGCAGCCCCAGCATTTT.

This clonotype was counted many times. The gene calls are TRBV4-2 and TRBJ1-3, with 8 positions matching TRBD1. The CDR3 covers 16 residues. Germline lookup yields CDR1 LGHNA and CDR2 YNFKEQ. Trimming cost V 4 bases and J 2 bases; bases outside gene matches: 7. The CDR3 reads CASSRTTGEAGNTIYF. The CDR3 DNA reads as TGTGCCAGCAGCCGTACGACAGGGGAAGCTGGAAACACCATATATTTT.

This clonotype was seen repeatedly, ten times or more. The gene calls are TRBV7-9 and TRBJ2-2, with D perhaps TRBD1 (7 bases). Trimming shortened V by 6 bases and J by 2 bases, and 13 bases separated the two germline ends. The CDR3 has 15 amino acids. Germline V CDR1 and CDR2: SEHNR, FQNEAQ (reference sequence). DNA of the CDR3: TGTGCCAGCAGGCGGGGACAGACAAACACCGGGGAGCTGTTTTTT. As protein: CASRRGQTNTGELFF. The entire variable domain, with the rest obtained from reference TRBV7-9 and TRBJ2-2, is as follows: DTGVSQNPRHKITKRGQNVTFRCDPISEHNRLYWYRQTLGQGPEFLTYFQNEAQLEKSRLLSDRFSAERPKGSFSTLEIQRTEQGDSAMYLCASRRGQTNTGELFFGEGSRLTVL.

This clonotype was picked up many times. This sequence joins TRBV28 and TRBJ2-1; a weak D match, TRBD1 (6 bases). Trimming removed 6 bases from V and 0 bases from J, with 9 bases in between. Germline V gene sequence: CDR1 MDHEN, CDR2 SYDVKM. The CDR3 runs 14 residues. The CDR3: CASRQGSSYNEQFF. DNA of the CDR3: TGTGCCAGCAGGCAGGGGAGCTCCTACAATGAGCAGTTCTTC. The variable domain in full, with the rest retrieved from reference TRBV28 and TRBJ2-1, is DVKVTQSSRYLVKRTGEKVFLECVQDMDHENMFWYRQDPGLGLRLIYFSYDVKMKEKGDIPEGYSVSREKKERFSLILESASTNQTSMYLCASRQGSSYNEQFFGPGTRLTVL.

In its sample, this clonotype was seen a few times. The chain is built from TRBV29-1 and TRBJ2-3; D call uncertain. Trimming removed 7 bases from V and 2 bases from J, with 10 bases in between. The germline CDR1 and CDR2 sequences are SQVTM and ANQGSEA. The CDR3 totals 12 residues. In DNA form, the CDR3 reads TGCAGCGCCCGAAGGGACACAGATACGCAGTATTTT. Translation gives CSARRDTDTQYF.

This clonotype was seen at least ten times. The chain links TRBV20-1 to TRBJ2-3; D possibly corresponds to TRBD2 (5 bases). Germline V gene sequence: CDR1 DFQATT, CDR2 SNEGSKA (reference sequence). V was pared by 4 bases and J by 2 bases, with 7 bases between. This CDR3 spans 12 amino acids. The CDR3: CSAKGDTDTQYF. The CDR3 DNA reads as TGCAGTGCTAAGGGAGACACAGATACGCAGTATTTT.

This clonotype was recorded many times. This rearrangement joins TRBV20-1 to TRBJ1-5, with TRBD1 as a possible D gene (5 bases). Germline loops: CDR1 DFQATT, CDR2 SNEGSKA (reference sequence). V was shortened by 3 bases and J by 9 bases, with 15 bases between the two germline ends. The CDR3 is 13 amino acids. CDR3 sequence (DNA): TGCAGTGCTAGTGGTCGTCCAGGGACGCCCCAGCATTTT. This sequence encodes CSASGRPGTPQHF.

About this clonotype itself: One base away lies a much larger clone, so this may be a sequencing read error. V gene TRBV5-1 combines with J gene TRBJ1-1; D is possibly TRBD1 (5 bases). The CDR3 is 14 residues long. Germline assignment: CDR1 SGHRS and CDR2 YFSETQ. DNA for the CDR3: TGCGCCAGCAGCTTAGGGGTAGGGAACACTGAAGATTTCTTT. As protein: CASSLGVGNTEDFF.

This clonotype was counted many times. This sequence joins TRBV5-1 and TRBJ1-5, with TRBD1 identical over 8 bases. V shed 2 bases and J 0 bases; nucleotides not matched to a gene: 1. CDR3 length: 15 residues. The germline V gene has CDR1 SGHRS and CDR2 YFSETQ. The CDR3: CASSLTGGSNQPQHF. The CDR3 DNA follows: TGCGCCAGCAGCTTAACAGGGGGTAGCAATCAGCCCCAGCATTTT.

At least ten counts were recorded for this clonotype. The rearrangement uses TRBV5-1 and TRBJ2-7; D perhaps matches TRBD2 (5 bases). The length of the CDR3 is 14 residues. CDR1 and CDR2 from the germline V gene are SGHRS and YFSETQ. Deletions cut 4 bases from V and 3 bases from J, with 14 bases between. This chain's CDR3 is CASSGGPRDYEQYF. The CDR3 DNA follows: TGCGCCAGCAGCGGAGGACCACGAGACTACGAGCAGTACTTC.

As regards this clonotype: A read error may produce the germline difference seen at one junction end. This chain uses TRBV28 with TRBJ2-3, with TRBD1 as a possible D gene (6 bases). This CDR3 comprises 14 residues. Per the germline V gene, CDR1 is MDHEN and CDR2 is SYDVKM. Written as DNA, the CDR3 is TGTGTCAGCAGCAGGACAGACGTTTGGGATACGCGGTATTTT. Amino acids: CVSSRTDVWDTRYF.

The sample holds many counts of this clonotype. This chain links TRBV12-3 or TRBV12-4 with TRBJ2-3; no definite D call. Trimming removed 1 base at V and 4 bases at J, with 6 bases between. CDR3 length: 13 residues. The CDR3 reads CASSLGVADTQYF. In DNA form, the CDR3 reads TGTGCCAGCAGTTTAGGGGTAGCAGATACGCAGTATTTT.

In its sample, this clonotype was seen many times. The CDR3 is CASSYQGYTGELFF. The DNA of the CDR3 is TGTGCCAGCAGTTACCAGGGGTACACCGGGGAGCTGTTTTTT. The chain combines TRBV27 with TRBJ2-2; tentative D call: TRBD1 (6 bases). The length of the CDR3 is 14 residues. V was shortened by 4 bases and J by 3 bases, with 9 bases between the two germline ends. Germline CDR1 MNHEY, CDR2 SMNVEV (reference sequence).

This clonotype occurred a few times. As DNA, the CDR3 is TGCAGCGTCGGTGACAGGGCGAACACTGAAGCTTTCTTT. This translates into CSVGDRANTEAFF. V is TRBV29-1 and J is TRBJ1-1; TRBD1 matches 7 bases. The ends lost 6 bases at V and 1 base at J; junction bases unmatched: 5. This CDR3 contains 13 residues. The germline CDR1 and CDR2 sequences are SQVTM and ANQGSEA.

This clonotype has ten or more counts. The rearrangement links TRBV5-1 to TRBJ1-6, with D possibly TRBD1 on 6 matching bases. Germline assignment: CDR1 SGHRS and CDR2 YFSETQ. This CDR3 is built from 14 residues. The ends were cut back, 0 bases at V and 5 bases at J, with 6 bases in the middle. CDR3 sequence reads: CASSLGQDNSPLHF. For the CDR3, the DNA is TGCGCCAGCAGCTTGGGACAGGATAATTCACCCCTCCACTTT.

This clonotype showed up just once. This clone may be a read error of a much larger clone one base away. The chain recombines TRBV5-1 with TRBJ1-1; the match to TRBD1 covers 7 bases. From germline, CDR1 is SGHRS and CDR2 YFSETQ. The length of the CDR3 is 11 residues. CDR3 residues: CTSSLGQEAFF. The CDR3 DNA reads as TGCACCAGCAGCTTAGGACAGGAGGCTTTCTTT.

The table lists this clonotype with many counts. As DNA, the CDR3 is TGTGCCAGCAGCTTGGACAGGGGAGGTGGGCAGCCCCAGCATTTT. Its protein is CASSLDRGGGQPQHF. The genes are TRBV5-4 and TRBJ1-5; the match to TRBD1 covers 7 bases. V shed 0 bases, J shed 7 bases, and the junction held 7 bases outside the gene matches. The CDR3 runs to 15 residues. Germline loops: CDR1 SGHNT, CDR2 YYREEE (reference sequence).

This clonotype was counted only a few times. The CDR3 is CASSPMPEGGNTIYF. Written as DNA, the CDR3 is TGCGCCAGCAGCCCTATGCCCGAGGGTGGAAACACCATATATTTT. The chain is built from TRBV5-1 and TRBJ1-3; D gene ambiguous. This CDR3 has 15 residues. Trimming cost V 4 bases and J 3 bases, with 14 bases left between them. Germline-derived CDR1 and CDR2 are SGHRS and YFSETQ.

This clonotype was seen ten or more times. The genes are TRBV5-1 and TRBJ2-7; D might be TRBD2 (6 bases). The CDR3 has 15 amino acids. Germline CDR1 reads SGHRS; CDR2 reads YFSETQ. V dropped 0 bases and J dropped 3 bases, with 13 bases sitting between them. This CDR3 reads CASSLGGGRNYEQYF. CDR3 coding DNA: TGCGCCAGCAGCTTGGGGGGAGGTCGGAACTACGAGCAGTACTTC.

This clonotype ranks as medium-sized. The chain employs TRBV5-1 and TRBJ2-2, with TRBD2 as a possible D gene (5 bases). The CDR3 contains 15 residues. The V end lost 4 bases, the J end lost 6 bases, and 16 bases lay between the germline ends. Per the germline V gene, CDR1 is SGHRS and CDR2 is YFSETQ. This chain's CDR3 is CASSRTSGKAGELFF. CDR3 DNA: TGCGCCAGCAGCCGCACCTCGGGGAAAGCCGGGGAGCTGTTTTTT.